This passage covers 28 T cell receptor beta chains from one sample sequenced in a study of OX40 agonist ivuxolimab in advanced cancers. Method: immunoSEQ multiplex PCR; TCRdb's copy keeps in-frame clones and lacks some. The profile shows about 120,000 clones, roughly 93% of them singletons. Sequenced material: CD4+ or CD8+ T cells sorted from blood, taken in a trial of the OX40 agonist ivuxolimab. The receptors were gathered from an adult with an advanced solid tumor such as melanoma, head and neck, liver or kidney cancer.

The V and J genes are TRBV28 and TRBJ1-3, with 7 bases matching TRBD1. J gave up 2 bases and V 4 bases, and 8 bases lay outside the gene matches. This CDR3 has 16 residues. Germline loops: CDR1 MDHEN, CDR2 SYDVKM. The CDR3 sequence is CASSSTGRRAGNTIYF. Here the CDR3 DNA reads TGTGCCAGCAGTTCGACAGGGAGGAGAGCTGGAAACACCATATATTTT.

The V and J genes are TRBV7-9 and TRBJ1-6, with D unresolved. CDR1 SEHNR and CDR2 FQNEAQ come from the germline V gene (reference sequence). The V end lost 5 bases, the J end lost 8 bases, and 7 bases lay between the germline ends. CDR3 size: 12 residues. The CDR3 here is CASSRPDSPLHF. The CDR3 DNA reads TGTGCCAGCAGCCGCCCGGATTCACCCCTCCACTTT.

The chain has TRBV6-6 and TRBJ2-3, with D uncertain. V gave up 7 bases and J gave up 6 bases, with 8 bases separating them. The CDR3 contains 11 residues. Germline V gives CDR1 MNHNY, CDR2 SVGAGI (reference sequence). The CDR3 DNA sequence: TGTGCCAGCACCGTGATGGATACGCAGTATTTT. Translation gives CASTVMDTQYF.

V usage is TRBV7-7 and J usage is TRBJ2-1, with TRBD2 as a possible D gene (6 bases). Trimming took off 5 bases at V and 10 bases at J, with 15 bases between the two ends. The CDR3 contains 13 residues. Germline-derived CDR1 and CDR2 are SSHAT and FNYEAQ (reference sequence). The CDR3 is CASSKGPAGEQFF. CDR3 in DNA: TGTGCCAGCAGCAAAGGTCCGGCGGGGGAGCAGTTCTTC.

This chain links TRBV19 with TRBJ2-3, with 11 bases that match TRBD2. The CDR3 totals 17 residues. V shed 3 bases and J 5 bases; nucleotides not matched to a gene: 10. Per germline, CDR1 LNHDA and CDR2 SQIVND (reference sequence). The CDR3 DNA reads TGTGCCAGTAGTATCCCGGGACTAGCGGCGAATGGAGATACGCAGTATTTT. Protein product: CASSIPGLAANGDTQYF.

The gene calls are TRBV6-1 and TRBJ2-7; D gene unclear. Germline V gene sequence: CDR1 MNHNS, CDR2 SASEGT. Trimming shortened V by 6 bases and J by 4 bases, and 7 bases separated the two germline ends. The CDR3 contains 11 residues. The CDR3 protein is CASSPLYEQYF. The CDR3 DNA reads TGTGCCAGCAGCCCTTTGTACGAGCAGTACTTC.

This CDR3 reads CASSWRLAGNTGELFF. DNA of the CDR3: TGTGCCAGCAGCTGGAGACTAGCGGGGAACACCGGGGAGCTGTTTTTT. This sequence joins TRBV11-2 and TRBJ2-2; TRBD2 matches at 10 bases. V lost 4 bases and J lost 1; bases outside the gene matches: 3. The CDR3 loop spans 16 amino acids. CDR1 and CDR2 (germline): SGHAT, FQNNGV.

This chain uses TRBV11-3 with TRBJ2-3, with a weak D call TRBD2 (6 bases). The CDR3 consists of 16 residues. CDR1 and CDR2 (germline): SGHNT, YENEEA. V lost 3 bases, J lost 5 bases, and 18 bases lay in between. The CDR3 loop is CASSFGGRGKGDTQYF. The CDR3 DNA reads TGTGCCAGCAGCTTTGGAGGACGGGGGAAGGGAGATACGCAGTATTTT.

The chain links TRBV12-5 to TRBJ1-1; D gene uncertain. Trimming cost V 5 bases and J 6 bases, with 19 bases left between them. CDR1 LGHNT and CDR2 FRNRAP come from the germline V gene. There are 15 residues in the CDR3. CDR3 in DNA: TGTGCTAGTGGTCCCCACCTCCGAGGGTTCGCTGAAGCTTTCTTT. The encoded protein is CASGPHLRGFAEAFF. Filled out from reference TRBV12-5 and TRBJ1-1, the complete variable domain reads DARVTQTPRHKVTEMGQEVTMRCQPILGHNTVFWYRQTMMQGLELLAYFRNRAPLDDSGMPKDRFSAEMPDATLATLKIQPSEPRDSAVYFCASGPHLRGFAEAFFGQGTRLTVV.

The chain joins TRBV19 to TRBJ2-7; 11 bases are a match to TRBD1. There are 15 residues in the CDR3. The J segment lost 4 bases and the V segment lost 5 bases, leaving 7 bases of the junction unmatched. Germline V lookup: CDR1 LNHDA, CDR2 SQIVND (reference sequence). Here the CDR3 DNA reads TGTGCCAGTAGTGAAGGACAGGGGGCCAAATACGAGCAGTACTTC. Encoded protein: CASSEGQGAKYEQYF.

The chain has TRBV7-9 and TRBJ2-7; D not resolved. Trimming took 5 bases from V and 7 from J, leaving 15 bases between them. The length of the CDR3 is 13 residues. The germline V gene encodes CDR1 SEHNR and CDR2 FQNEAQ (reference sequence). The chain's CDR3 is CASSLVIMGEQYF. The DNA for the CDR3 is TGTGCCAGCAGCCTTGTGATTATGGGTGAGCAGTACTTC.

J is TRBJ2-3 and V is TRBV28; 9 bases map to TRBD1. The CDR3 totals 17 residues. The germline CDR1 and CDR2 sequences are MDHEN and SYDVKM. With 4 bases clipped from V and 4 bases from J, the junction kept 12 bases outside the gene matches. The CDR3 here is CASSSPRGTGLADTQYF. DNA of the CDR3: TGTGCCAGCAGTTCCCCCCGTGGGACAGGGCTGGCAGATACGCAGTATTTT.

The J gene is TRBJ2-4, the V gene TRBV6-1, with D tentatively TRBD1 (5 bases). Trimming pared 1 base from V and 5 bases from J, leaving 12 bases between. The CDR3 is 15 amino acids. Germline CDR1 is MNHNS and CDR2 is SASEGT. In DNA, the CDR3 is TGTGCCAGCAGTGAAGGGGGCCCTCCCGAAAACATTCAGTACTTC. Its translation: CASSEGGPPENIQYF.

The V call is TRBV9, the J call TRBJ2-7; D is unclear. This CDR3 is 14 amino acids long. The germline CDR1 and CDR2 sequences are SGDLS and YYNGEE. The V gene lost 0 bases and the J gene lost 0 bases, with 7 bases spanning the gap. The CDR3 sequence: CASSVGSSSYEQYF. CDR3 coding DNA: TGTGCCAGCAGCGTAGGCAGCAGCTCCTACGAGCAGTACTTC.

V is TRBV6-5 and J is TRBJ2-2, with 7 bases identical to TRBD2. Germline values: CDR1 MNHEY, CDR2 SVGAGI. The CDR3 runs to 12 residues. The CDR3 DNA reads as TGTGCGACTAGCAGGAACACCGGGGAGCTGTTTTTT. Its translation: CATSRNTGELFF.

This clone was recorded once. The chain is built from TRBV28 and TRBJ2-5; 10 bases map to TRBD2. Germline V CDR1 and CDR2: MDHEN, SYDVKM. The V gene end was trimmed by 6 bases and the J gene end by 1 base; junction bases not matched to a gene: 5. There are 15 residues in the CDR3. This chain's CDR3 is CASSGLAVVQETQYF. CDR3 nucleotides: TGTGCCAGCAGCGGACTAGCGGTTGTCCAAGAGACCCAGTACTTC.

V is TRBV5-4 and J is TRBJ2-3, with 11 bases fitting TRBD2. CDR1 SGHNT and CDR2 YYREEE come from the germline V gene (reference sequence). Trimming took 4 bases from V and 9 from J; bases not matched to a gene: 19. This CDR3 is built from 18 residues. The CDR3 region has the DNA TGTGCCAGCAGCACCGGCGGGGGCCGGTCTAGCGGGAGGCGGACGCAGTATTTT. This sequence encodes CASSTGGGRSSGRRTQYF.

The J gene is TRBJ2-7, the V gene TRBV18, with 13 bases aligning to TRBD2. Germline values: CDR1 KGHSH, CDR2 LQKENI. The CDR3 covers 17 residues. The junction had 10 bases not matched to a gene; V was cut back by 3 bases and J by 5 bases. CDR3 nucleotide sequence: TGTGCCAGCTCACCTCATATGGGACTAGCGGGACTCAACGAGCAGTACTTC. This codes for CASSPHMGLAGLNEQYF. Full variable domain (missing parts from reference TRBV18 and TRBJ2-7): NAGVMQNPRHLVRRRGQEARLRCSPMKGHSHVYWYRQLPEEGLKFMVYLQKENIIDESGMPKERFSAEFPKEGPSILRIQQVVRGDSAAYFCASSPHMGLAGLNEQYFGPGTRLTVT.

This sequence joins TRBV19 and TRBJ1-2; no clear D. In germline, CDR1 is LNHDA, CDR2 SQIVND (reference sequence). The CDR3 spans 14 residues. Between the trimmed V and J ends, which lost 4 bases and 2 bases, there was a span of 11 bases. The CDR3 loop is CASSTTVGNYGYTF. CDR3 nucleotide sequence: TGTGCCAGTAGTACTACAGTTGGGAACTATGGCTACACCTTC.

The J gene is TRBJ1-1, the V gene TRBV11-1; 8 bases align to TRBD1. The length of the CDR3 is 14 residues. V dropped 5 bases and J dropped 10; count of bases not matched to a gene: 12. Germline V gene lookup returns CDR1 SGHAT and CDR2 FQDESV (reference sequence). Written as DNA, the CDR3 is TGTGCCAGCAGCCTCGGGAGGGACAGGCAGGGAGCTTTCTTT. This sequence encodes CASSLGRDRQGAFF.

The chain combines TRBV19 with TRBJ2-2; unclear D gene. CDR1 LNHDA and CDR2 SQIVND come from the germline V gene (reference sequence). With 7 bases removed from V and 7 bases from J, the gap between germline ends came to 19 bases. The CDR3 sequence is 15 residues long. The CDR3 DNA follows: TGTGCCAGTACGAGCAGGCCCATTTCGGGCGGGGAGCTGTTTTTT. It is translated as CASTSRPISGGELFF.

The rearrangement joins TRBV5-4 to TRBJ2-1; 10 nucleotides match TRBD2. The V and J ends lost 0 bases and 7 bases, in that order; junction bases with no gene match: 10. The germline V gene encodes CDR1 SGHNT and CDR2 YYREEE (reference sequence). The length of the CDR3 is 17 residues. The CDR3 nucleotides read TGTGCCAGCAGCTTGGTGAGCGGGAGGGCCCCCGGGAATGAGCAGTTCTTC. Its translation: CASSLVSGRAPGNEQFF. The entire variable domain, with the rest obtained from reference TRBV5-4 and TRBJ2-1, is as follows: ETGVTQSPTHLIKTRGQQVTLRCSSQSGHNTVSWYQQALGQGPQFIFQYYREEENGRGNFPPRFSGLQFPNYSSELNVNALELDDSALYLCASSLVSGRAPGNEQFFGPGTRLTVL.

V gene TRBV6-1 combines with J gene TRBJ2-7; the D is unclear. The CDR3 is made up of 13 amino acids. The V gene's germline CDR1 is MNHNS and CDR2 SASEGT. The ends were cut back, 1 base at V and 0 bases at J, with 4 bases in the middle. CDR3 DNA sequence: TGTGCCAGCAGTGAAGGGGGCTCCTACGAGCAGTACTTC. Residues: CASSEGGSYEQYF.

This clone was seen just once. This chain links TRBV28 with TRBJ2-1; no clear D. This CDR3 has 15 residues. Germline lookup yields CDR1 MDHEN and CDR2 SYDVKM. Trimming shortened V by 7 bases and J by 4 bases, and 17 bases separated the two germline ends. CDR3 bases: TGTGCCAGCAATCGCCCGGACGTCAGTTACAATGAGCAGTTCTTC. It is translated as CASNRPDVSYNEQFF.

The rearrangement links TRBV5-4 to TRBJ2-7, with 9 bases matching TRBD2. The CDR3 length is 15 residues. The ends lost 0 bases at V and 0 bases at J; junction bases unmatched: 1. Germline-derived CDR1 and CDR2 are SGHNT and YYREEE (reference sequence). The CDR3 reads CASSLGSGSSYEQYF. The DNA of the CDR3 is TGTGCCAGCAGCTTGGGTAGCGGGAGCTCCTACGAGCAGTACTTC.

The J gene is TRBJ2-7, the V gene TRBV6-5, with D perhaps TRBD2 (7 bases). Germline V gene lookup returns CDR1 MNHEY and CDR2 SVGAGI. The CDR3 is made up of 14 amino acids. V gave up 6 bases and J gave up 4 bases, with 16 bases separating them. CDR3 loop: CASRKTGGAYEQYF. As DNA, the CDR3 is TGTGCCAGCAGAAAAACTGGGGGGGCATACGAGCAGTACTTC.

Points on this clone: One end of the junction varies from germline; a read error may be responsible. Other DNA sequences in this sample translate to the same CDR3. V and J are TRBV2 and TRBJ2-1, with 8 bases that match TRBD2. Germline CDR1 reads SNHLY; CDR2 reads FYNNEI. This CDR3 is 12 amino acids long. This chain's CDR3 is CASAALSGTQFF. The CDR3 nucleotides are TGCGCCAGCGCGGCCCTTAGCGGGACCCAGTTCTTC.

V usage is TRBV7-2 and J usage is TRBJ1-2, with D uncertain. The germline CDR1 and CDR2 sequences are SGHTA and FQGNSA. The CDR3 length is 14 residues. V was trimmed by 5 bases and J by 5 bases, leaving 15 bases between them. The CDR3 loop reads CASSPPAQLYGYTF. The CDR3 nucleotides read TGTGCCAGCAGCCCGCCGGCACAGCTATATGGCTACACCTTC.